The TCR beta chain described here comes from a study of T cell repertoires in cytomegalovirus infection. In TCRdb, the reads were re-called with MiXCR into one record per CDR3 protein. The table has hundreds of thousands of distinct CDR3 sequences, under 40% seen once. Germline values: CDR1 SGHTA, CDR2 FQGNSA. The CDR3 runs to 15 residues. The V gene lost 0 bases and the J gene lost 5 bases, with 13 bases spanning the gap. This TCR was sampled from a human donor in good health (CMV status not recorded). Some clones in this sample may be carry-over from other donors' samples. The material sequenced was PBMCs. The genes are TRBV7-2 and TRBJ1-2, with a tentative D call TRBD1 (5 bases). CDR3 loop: CASSLASGATYGYTF. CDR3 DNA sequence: TGTGCCAGCAGCTTAGCGAGCGGGGCCACTTATGGCTACACCTTC.